This T cell receptor (beta chain) was identified during a study of cytomegalovirus exposure and HLA in healthy donors (dated by TCRdb to the late 2010s). For the study in its entirety: According to an earlier analysis of 587 of the donors, about 179 million T cells yielded 120 million or so unique TCR beta sequences and more than 250 Gb of sequence data. Around 320 gigabases of sequencing data and tens of millions of unique TCR sequences were included in an early release covering around 600 HLA-typed donors. The genetic ancestry cluster associated with self-reported Caucasian donors included 70% to 85% of the 300 to 450 genotyped donors. The aim of the study was to test whether cataloging public T cell receptors could identify signatures of past pathogen exposure. The study profiled the T cell repertoires of about 640 subjects by immunosequencing and related them to cytomegalovirus serostatus. A separate validation cohort of over a hundred different subjects was used in addition to the approximately 700-subject first cohort. To predict cytomegalovirus infection status, the study brought together high-throughput TCR immunosequencing, statistical association of individual TCRs with disease status, and machine learning. A later analysis re-analyzed previously published TCR beta repertoires from roughly 690 donors and added high-resolution HLA genotyping to study TCR occurrence patterns. The later analysis used no new phenotypic data to find candidate immune exposures, relying instead on TCR beta sequences and their occurrence across donors. To decide whether each TCR beta V gene segment behaved as functional or pseudogenic, an earlier analysis of fewer than 750 of the donors relied on high-throughput TCR beta sequencing. Alongside the repertoire data, information on donor age, sex, ethnicity and CMV serostatus was compiled. A later genetic analysis took genome-wide SNP genotypes for about 55% of the roughly 700 donors and used that subset as a discovery cohort. Every discovery cohort repertoire had been produced on one sequencing platform. HLA typing included class I and class II loci at four-digit resolution. Typing coverage varied by locus: about 620-630 donors for A, B, C, DRB1 and DQB1; under 550 for DQA1; more than 600 for DPA1; approximately 470 for DPB1. Roughly five DR-DQ haplotypes were treated as single units for association and clustering because of strong linkage in the cohort. On average, around 200,000 unique TCR beta nucleotide sequences were sequenced per donor among a few hundred genotyped donors of the cohort, with roughly 18% of those sequences being non-productive. Beyond this particular receptor, the publication reports: According to a later analysis, most CMV-associated TCR beta chains appeared to be HLA-restricted, and the HLA associations seemed to be driven largely by CMV exposure. A few of the identified cytomegalovirus-associated TCR beta chains were confirmed in vitro to be specific for cytomegalovirus antigens. In a later analysis, several top co-occurrence clusters were reported to appear linked to parvovirus B19, influenza, CMV and Epstein-Barr virus. A later analysis found that HLA-associated TCR beta chains were more clonally expanded and had lower generation probabilities than equally common non-associated chains. V-gene and J-gene trimming of TCR beta chains was associated with a missense DCLRE1C variant in a later genetic analysis, and the association was replicated in an independent cohort. The sequencing pipeline was judged likely to have produced a cluster of highly shared sequence variants as a technical artifact. According to the authors, the approach could potentially be generalized to other disease states and immunological phenotypes. At a false discovery rate of 0.05, a later analysis linked fewer than 20,000 TCR beta sequences to specific HLA alleles. A further reported finding was that TCR beta sequences accurately predicted the HLA-A and HLA-B alleles for most subjects in the first cohort. Because some donors lacked HLA typing at each locus, the association tests relied only on the typed subset. Because counts were too low, 15 or so rarely observed V segments, including chromosome 9 orphons, were excluded from the earlier analysis of fewer than 650 of the donors. Cytomegalovirus status was reported to be diagnosed by the classifier with high specificity and sensitivity in both the original and validation cohorts. Sequencing depth was assumed to be roughly uniform across donors in the presence/absence analyses, though that assumption may not hold. In the study, around 150 TCR beta chains were listed as associated with cytomegalovirus. The 87-base-pair reads could not distinguish some IMGT-functional V segments, including TRBV6-2 and TRBV6-3, so those segments were excluded. When HLA alleles, especially DR and DQ, strongly co-occurred, attributing TCR associations to individual alleles was difficult. Immune exposure information for the cohort was limited to CMV serostatus. In an earlier analysis of around 600 of the donors, most TCR beta V segments were observed in productive rearrangements about 87% or about 30% of the time, broadly matching IMGT annotations. According to a later analysis, TCR association rates differed among HLA loci, with DRB1 alleles showing the most associated TCRs and HLA-C alleles showing the fewest. Only TCR beta chains were sequenced in this cohort, and the absence of alpha or paired-chain data limited detectable features. Most TCR sequences were observed very rarely across donors, whereas some public TCRs were present in many individuals. In a later genetic analysis, fewer N-insertions in productive TCRs were reported among donors in an Asian-associated ancestry cluster than the approximately 710-donor mean. Correlated functional status among segregating V segments might reflect linkage disequilibrium, but an unknown experimental factor could not be ruled out.

Concerning this clone: The clone's antigen remains unknown. No base-level quality is on record; no much larger clone is a single base apart.

The cohort consisted of approximately 690 healthy bone marrow donors. Cohort members were all nominally healthy when sampled, although unrecorded immune exposures were likely present. The donor tested CMV seronegative, placing the donor among the 300 to 400 seronegative members of the cohort. Every donor gave a peripheral blood sample, and the peripheral blood mononuclear cells from that sample were used for TCR beta sequencing. The Qiagen DNeasy Blood Extraction Kit was used to extract genomic DNA from the blood cell samples. Libraries came from the immunoSEQ multiplex PCR assay. A mixture of 60 forward primers for TCR Vbeta segments and 13 reverse primers for TCR Jbeta segments was used in the multiplex PCR. The CDR3 region of rearranged TCR beta genes was amplified from genomic DNA with a multiplex PCR assay. Amplified TCR beta libraries were sequenced as 87-base-pair reads on the Illumina HiSeq System. Processing in the source paper ran as follows. A later analysis counted tens of millions of unique TCR beta chains across the approximately 700 repertoires, and around 12 million of these chains were shared by at least two donors. To remove PCR and sequencing errors, raw reads were error-corrected and collapsed into unique sequences using a nearest-neighbor algorithm that merged closely related sequences. To assign V, D and J gene segments, CDR3 sequences were aligned to IMGT reference sequences. For a sequence to be retained, at least a six-nucleotide match to both a V gene segment and a J gene segment was required. Rearrangements were called productive when the CDR3 lacked stop codons and stayed in frame with V and J; all others were non-productive. Following IMGT convention, CDR3 was defined as the stretch from the second conserved V-encoded cysteine up to the conserved J-encoded phenylalanine. The earlier analysis of 587 of the donors excluded sequences that lacked an unambiguous match to a single V gene segment. In an earlier analysis of a few hundred of the donors, V segments were called functional above 56.7% productive rearrangements and were called segregating when the between-donor standard deviation exceeded 5%. A statistical classification framework was developed to diagnose cytomegalovirus status using the catalog of TCR beta chain sequences. A later analysis assigned V and J genes by comparing TCR nucleotide sequences with IMGT/GENE-DB human TR gene sequences. The TCRdist pipeline was used in a later analysis to assign CDR3 sequences and most-parsimonious VDJ recombination scenarios. In a later analysis, every TCR beta chain was defined by the combination of its CDR3 amino acid sequence and its V-gene family, and reads without a unique V-gene family were dropped. A later analysis removed over 500 highly shared, low-generation-probability nucleotide sequences to deal with suspected cross-contamination and a sequencing artifact. In a later analysis, a clonal expansion index for each public chain was calculated from normalized within-repertoire ranks of inferred template counts. In a later analysis, generation probabilities were computed with a VDJ recombination model fitted to out-of-frame rearrangements, and the resulting probabilities were checked against IGoR. In a later analysis, TCR-TCR, TCR-HLA and TCR-CMV co-occurrence was scored with hypergeometric tests, and a repertoire-size bias correction was applied to TCR pairs. In a later analysis, false discovery rates were estimated by permuting HLA or CMV assignments 20 times. In a later analysis, co-occurring TCRs were grouped with DBSCAN, and TCRdist sequence similarity was added when clustering was performed within HLA-allele-positive subsets. Co-occurrence clustering excluded repertoires with fewer than 30,000 or more than 120,000 public chains, plus five with anomalous nucleotide sharing. Here the immuneACCESS table is served through TCRdb, limited to in-frame sequences with V and J called. Missing clones are a known gap in these copies; in checked studies unresolved V genes cover under half, and the rest lacks a known reason. The DNA gave D and trimming, while V, J and clone size come from that table. In all, the sample holds under 250,000 clones, and roughly 78% of those were seen once. Of the sample, approximately 0.49% is held by the ten largest clones.

Including cysteine and phenylalanine, the CDR3 has 15 amino acids. The CDR3 DNA has 45 bases and is translated from base 1. Looking up the germline V gene yields CDR1 MNHEY and CDR2 SVGAGI. V ends up 5 bases short and J 4 bases short, with an unmatched junction base count of 8. The source of this sequence is a boy aged 5-17 years in good health and CMV-seronegative. Input material: PBMCs. The chain was built from TRBV6-5 and TRBJ2-7; TRBD2 fits 10 bases in the junction. DNA sequence: TGTGCCAGCAGTCGACCAGCGGGAGGGCTGTACGAGCAGTACTTC. Its amino acids are CASSRPAGGLYEQYF.